These 17 T cell receptor beta chains were all obtained from the same sample, sequenced in a study of graft-versus-host responses after intestinal transplantation. Their cognate antigens are unknown. Using immunoSEQ multiplex PCR, the repertoire was profiled, and TCRdb retains in-frame clones only, with some absent. The data show about 86,000 clones, 75% to 95% seen once. The sample was unstimulated CD8+ T cells sorted from spleen or lymph node cells, taken before intestinal transplant. These receptor sequences come from a human donor who received an intestinal transplant.

This clone was recorded only once. The chain links TRBV6-5 to TRBJ1-1; D remains unclear. Per germline, CDR1 MNHEY and CDR2 SVGAGI. The CDR3 spans 14 residues. Trimming took 1 base from V and 7 from J, leaving 13 bases between them. The CDR3 loop is CASSYFAGVDEAFF. The CDR3 DNA follows: TGTGCCAGCAGTTACTTCGCCGGAGTGGATGAAGCTTTCTTT.

V gene TRBV5-1 combines with J gene TRBJ2-7; no definite D call. Germline assignment: CDR1 SGHRS and CDR2 YFSETQ. The CDR3 extends over 14 amino acids. V was pared by 6 bases and J by 3 bases, with 16 bases between. DNA of the CDR3: TGCGCCAGCACCCCCAGTCCTGGAGACTACGAGCAGTACTTC. This gives the protein CASTPSPGDYEQYF.

The chain uses TRBV28 and TRBJ1-3, with 8 bases that match TRBD1. Per germline, CDR1 MDHEN and CDR2 SYDVKM. V dropped 6 bases and J dropped 1; count of bases not matched to a gene: 8. This CDR3 comprises 16 residues. The CDR3 coding sequence is TGTGCCAGCAGAGAGGACAGGGAGAAATCTGGAAACACCATATATTTT. This codes for CASREDREKSGNTIYF.

The J gene is TRBJ2-3, the V gene TRBV25-1, with unresolved D. Germline loops: CDR1 MGHDK, CDR2 SYGVNS. The CDR3 is 13 amino acids. Trimming took 4 bases from V and 4 from J, leaving 9 bases between them. The CDR3 loop reads CASSGNQADTQYF. Written as DNA, the CDR3 is TGTGCCAGCAGTGGGAATCAGGCAGATACGCAGTATTTT.

V gene TRBV19 combines with J gene TRBJ1-6; tentative D call: TRBD1 (6 bases). The CDR3 is made up of 12 amino acids. The V gene's germline CDR1 is LNHDA and CDR2 SQIVND (reference sequence). Trimming took 6 bases from V and 10 from J, leaving 10 bases between them. CDR3 coding DNA: TGTGCCAGTAGGCAGGGGAGCTCACCCCTCCACTTT. As protein: CASRQGSSPLHF.

The V gene is TRBV28, the J gene TRBJ1-2; TRBD1 matches 9 bases. Germline V gene data show CDR1 as MDHEN and CDR2 as SYDVKM. This CDR3 is 15 amino acids long. With V trimmed by 3 bases and J by 6 bases, 8 bases remained unmatched. Written as DNA, the CDR3 is TGTGCCAGCAGTTTCACAGGGGGCGAGGCTGATGGCTACACCTTC. Encoded protein: CASSFTGGEADGYTF.

About this clone: An end of the junction does not agree with germline; a read error may underlie this. V is TRBV10-1 and J is TRBJ2-2; 9 nucleotides align to TRBD1. CDR3 length equals 19 residues. From germline, CDR1 is WNHNN and CDR2 SYGVQD (reference sequence). CDR3 amino acids: CASGLRDRALKITTGELFF. CDR3 DNA: TGCGCCAGCGGACTCCGGGACAGGGCCTTAAAGATTACGACCGGTGAGCTGTTTTTT.

The V call is TRBV15, the J call TRBJ2-7, with D possibly TRBD2 on 5 matching bases. Germline loops: CDR1 LNHNV, CDR2 YYDKDF (reference sequence). CDR3 length: 15 residues. Trimming shortened V by 4 bases and J by 2 bases, and 15 bases separated the two germline ends. The CDR3 DNA follows: TGTGCCACCAGCATCGGTGCGGGCCCTACCTACGAGCAGTACTTC. Its translation is CATSIGAGPTYEQYF. The complete variable domain, with remaining parts taken from reference TRBV15 and TRBJ2-7, reads DAMVIQNPRYQVTQFGKPVTLSCSQTLNHNVMYWYQQKSSQAPKLLFHYYDKDFNNEADTPDNFQSRRPNTSFCFLDIRSPGLGDTAMYLCATSIGAGPTYEQYFGPGTRLTVT.

The rearrangement joins TRBV29-1 to TRBJ2-5; D is possibly TRBD2 (5 bases). CDR3 length: 14 amino acids. Germline V gene data show CDR1 as SQVTM and CDR2 as ANQGSEA. Trimming took off 5 bases at V and 4 bases at J, with 17 bases between the two ends. CDR3 DNA sequence: TGCAGCGTTCTCGGGAATGCCCAACGAGAGACCCAGTACTTC. As protein: CSVLGNAQRETQYF.

The chain has TRBV15 and TRBJ2-5; 8 bases map to TRBD1. The CDR3 loop spans 16 amino acids. V lost 3 bases, J lost 5 bases, and 11 bases stayed unmatched. Germline V lookup: CDR1 LNHNV, CDR2 YYDKDF (reference sequence). The CDR3 coding sequence is TGTGCCACCAGCAGGAGACCAGGGGGCGCGGGGGAGACCCAGTACTTC. Its protein is CATSRRPGGAGETQYF. Based on the CDR3 plus reference TRBV15 and TRBJ2-5, the full variable domain is DAMVIQNPRYQVTQFGKPVTLSCSQTLNHNVMYWYQQKSSQAPKLLFHYYDKDFNNEADTPDNFQSRRPNTSFCFLDIRSPGLGDTAMYLCATSRRPGGAGETQYFGPGTRLLVL.

J is TRBJ1-3 and V is TRBV11-2; weak D call: TRBD1 (6 bases). V lost 1 base and J 0 bases, leaving 13 bases between the germline ends. The CDR3 loop spans 17 amino acids. The germline V gene encodes CDR1 SGHAT and CDR2 FQNNGV. CDR3 residues: CASSLGAGVTSGNTIYF. In nucleotides, the CDR3 is TGTGCCAGCAGCTTAGGGGCAGGGGTTACCTCTGGAAACACCATATATTTT.

The chain joins TRBV9 to TRBJ2-7, with 13 bases identical to TRBD2. Germline V gives CDR1 SGDLS, CDR2 YYNGEE. This CDR3 comprises 14 residues. Unmatched junction bases numbered 4, after V lost 3 bases and J lost 7 bases. CDR3 sequence reads: CASSAGLAGVEQYF. The CDR3 nucleotides read TGTGCCAGCAGCGCCGGACTAGCGGGAGTTGAGCAGTACTTC.

The rearrangement joins TRBV7-8 to TRBJ2-3; D is uncertain. The length of the CDR3 is 14 residues. Per germline, CDR1 SGHVS and CDR2 FQNEAQ. Deletions cut 3 bases from V and 2 bases from J, with 9 bases between. The CDR3 protein is CASSFGWSTDTQYF. Here the CDR3 DNA reads TGTGCCAGCAGCTTCGGGTGGTCCACAGATACGCAGTATTTT.

This sequence joins TRBV19 and TRBJ2-7; TRBD1 aligns across 8 bases. The CDR3 covers 14 residues. Unmatched junction bases numbered 10, after V lost 6 bases and J lost 6 bases. Germline V gene data show CDR1 as LNHDA and CDR2 as SQIVND (reference sequence). This chain's CDR3 is CASSHDHRGAEQYF. DNA of the CDR3: TGTGCCAGTAGCCACGATCACAGGGGGGCCGAGCAGTACTTC. Combining the CDR3 with reference TRBV19 and TRBJ2-7 gives the whole variable domain DGGITQSPKYLFRKEGQNVTLSCEQNLNHDAMYWYRQDPGQGLRLIYYSQIVNDFQKGDIAEGYSVSREKKESFPLTVTSAQKNPTAFYLCASSHDHRGAEQYFGPGTRLTVT.

The J gene is TRBJ2-7, the V gene TRBV5-1; 11 nucleotides line up with TRBD1. The CDR3 has 13 amino acids. Germline V gene lookup returns CDR1 SGHRS and CDR2 YFSETQ. V shed 4 bases and J 6 bases; nucleotides not matched to a gene: 3. Here the CDR3 reads CASSTGTGGEQYF. DNA of the CDR3: TGCGCCAGCAGCACAGGGACAGGGGGCGAGCAGTACTTC.

The V and J genes are TRBV18 and TRBJ1-1; D uncertain. Per germline, CDR1 KGHSH and CDR2 LQKENI. The V end lost 6 bases, the J end lost 3 bases, and 14 bases lay between the germline ends. This CDR3 comprises 14 residues. This CDR3 reads CASSERREDTEAFF. The CDR3 DNA follows: TGTGCCAGCTCCGAACGGCGGGAGGACACTGAAGCTTTCTTT.

The chain is built from TRBV4-1 and TRBJ1-5; D call uncertain. The CDR3 extends over 14 amino acids. The V gene's germline CDR1 is MGHRA and CDR2 YSYEKL. V dropped 2 bases and J dropped 5 bases, with 10 bases sitting between them. This CDR3 is CASSQQVQDQPQHF. Here the CDR3 DNA reads TGCGCCAGCAGCCAACAGGTGCAGGATCAGCCCCAGCATTTT.